Following are 16 T cell receptor beta chains from one sample sequenced in a study of identical twins. From the 5' RACE reads, TCRdb called clonotypes with MiXCR, one entry per CDR3 protein. The profile shows 700,000 or so distinct CDR3 sequences, 8% to 9% of them singletons. This sample also belongs to another study, concerning yellow fever vaccine responses in identical twins.

The sequenced sample was PBMCs. These receptors all come from a young woman in good health.

This clonotype was counted at least ten times. This sequence joins TRBV4-3 and TRBJ2-6; TRBD2 is a possible D gene (6 bases). Trimming left V 0 bases short and J 3 bases short, with 12 bases between. The CDR3 extends over 17 amino acids. Germline V gene data show CDR1 as LGHNA and CDR2 as YSLEER. CDR3 region: CASSQETGVGGANVLTF. The CDR3 DNA is TGCGCCAGCAGCCAAGAAACGGGAGTCGGTGGGGCCAACGTCCTGACTTTC.

This clonotype was counted a few times. The rearrangement uses TRBV11-2 and TRBJ1-4; D unclear. Between the trimmed V and J ends, which lost 5 bases and 8 bases, there was a span of 15 bases. Germline V gene data show CDR1 as SGHAT and CDR2 as FQNNGV. The CDR3 sequence is 14 residues long. CDR3 region: CASSPEGPWEKLFF. The CDR3 region has the DNA TGTGCCAGCAGCCCCGAGGGCCCTTGGGAAAAACTGTTTTTT.

This clonotype was observed a handful of times. The chain carries TRBV27 and TRBJ2-4; 9 bases match TRBD1. Germline CDR1 reads MNHEY; CDR2 reads SMNVEV (reference sequence). Trimming took 6 bases from V and 0 from J; bases not matched to a gene: 12. The CDR3 consists of 18 residues. CDR3 bases: TGTGCCAGCAGCTCGGGACAGGGACAAGTTATAGCCAAAAACATTCAGTACTTC. This translates into CASSSGQGQVIAKNIQYF.

The V and J genes are TRBV4-1 and TRBJ2-3; D gene uncertain. V lost 0 bases, J lost 5 bases, and 15 bases lay in between. CDR1 and CDR2 from the germline V gene are MGHRA and YSYEKL. CDR3 size: 16 residues. Here the CDR3 reads CASSQEGEVVKDTQYF. DNA of the CDR3: TGCGCCAGCAGCCAAGAAGGAGAGGTAGTTAAAGATACGCAGTATTTT.

This clonotype was picked up a small number of times. The DNA of the CDR3 is TGTGCCAGCAGCTTAGACCCAGGGAGGGACGAGCAGTACTTC. Protein: CASSLDPGRDEQYF. The chain employs TRBV7-2 and TRBJ2-7, with TRBD2 matching over 7 bases. This CDR3 is built from 14 residues. In germline, CDR1 is SGHTA, CDR2 FQGNSA. V shed 1 base, J shed 5 bases, and the junction held 5 bases outside the gene matches.

The chain carries TRBV12-2 and TRBJ1-1; TRBD1, the D gene given by the table, was not confirmed from the DNA. TRBV12-2 is given as a pseudogene. The length of the CDR3 is 17 residues. CDR3 loop: CASRLGGTGERNTEAFF. The DNA of the CDR3 is TGTGCAAGTCGCTTAGGAGGGACAGGGGAACGGAACACTGAAGCTTTCTTT.

The gene calls are TRBV28 and TRBJ2-4, with 9 bases that match TRBD1. The CDR3 totals 15 residues. Per the germline V gene, CDR1 is MDHEN and CDR2 is SYDVKM. V shed 6 bases and J 3 bases; nucleotides not matched to a gene: 6. The CDR3 reads CASSRDRVGKNIQYF. CDR3 nucleotide sequence: TGTGCCAGCAGCAGGGACAGGGTTGGCAAAAACATTCAGTACTTC.

In its sample, this clonotype was seen many times. The chain employs TRBV5-6 and TRBJ2-7, with D tentatively TRBD2 (6 bases). Germline V gene data show CDR1 as SGHDT and CDR2 as YYEEEE. V was pared by 4 bases and J by 6 bases, with 14 bases between. CDR3 length: 13 amino acids. As DNA, the CDR3 is TGTGCCAGCAGCCAGACTGGGAGGATCGAGCAGTACTTC. This codes for CASSQTGRIEQYF.

This clonotype appeared a few times. The rearrangement uses TRBV6-2 or TRBV6-3 and TRBJ2-1, with a weak D call TRBD2 (6 bases). The CDR3 is 15 residues long. V lost 6 bases and J lost 2, with 14 bases in between. Germline V gene sequence: CDR1 MNHEY, CDR2 SVGEGT. CDR3 bases: TGTGCCAGCAGGTCGAATAGCGGCCCCTACAATGAGCAGTTCTTC. Translated: CASRSNSGPYNEQFF.

The J gene is TRBJ2-1, the V gene TRBV20-1; a weak D match, TRBD1 (6 bases). CDR3 length: 15 residues. Germline V gene sequence: CDR1 DFQATT, CDR2 SNEGSKA (reference sequence). Trimming shortened V by 0 bases and J by 4 bases, and 13 bases separated the two germline ends. CDR3 coding DNA: TGCAGTGCTAGAGACTTCAGGGGCAAGTACAATGAGCAGTTCTTC. This sequence encodes CSARDFRGKYNEQFF.

The rearrangement uses TRBV6-5 and TRBJ1-3, with D perhaps matching TRBD1 (6 bases). The CDR3 is made up of 17 amino acids. V lost 0 bases and J 4 bases, leaving 16 bases between the germline ends. CDR1 is MNHEY, CDR2 SVGAGI, per germline. CDR3 sequence: CASSYSNTGLSGNTIYF. In DNA form, the CDR3 reads TGTGCCAGCAGTTACTCGAACACAGGGCTCTCCGGAAACACCATATATTTT.

CDR3 amino acids: CASSATSSSTDTQYF. The CDR3, as DNA: TGTGCCAGCTCAGCGACTAGCTCGAGCACAGATACGCAGTATTTT. This chain connects TRBV18 to TRBJ2-3; 7 bases map to TRBD2. Germline CDR1 and CDR2: KGHSH and LQKENI. The CDR3 spans 15 residues. Losses at the gene ends were 5 bases for V and 0 bases for J; bases not matched to a gene: 5.

V and J are TRBV21-1 and TRBJ2-7; the D call TRBD1 from the table was never checked on the DNA. TRBV21-1 is classified as a pseudogene. The CDR3 runs 16 residues. The CDR3 DNA reads TGTGCCAGCAGCACAAAATCGGGACAGCTCCACTACGAGCAGTACTTC. It specifies CASSTKSGQLHYEQYF.

This clonotype was seen a handful of times. The V and J genes are TRBV20-1 and TRBJ2-1; 10 bases agree with TRBD2. The CDR3 consists of 15 residues. Germline trimming cut 2 bases from V and 2 bases from J; bases unmatched to any gene: 3. The germline V gene has CDR1 DFQATT and CDR2 SNEGSKA (reference sequence). Here the CDR3 reads CSARSGRAAYNEQFF. The CDR3 coding sequence is TGCAGTGCTAGAAGCGGGAGGGCCGCCTACAATGAGCAGTTCTTC.

This clonotype was seen repeatedly, ten times or more. V usage is TRBV24-1 and J usage is TRBJ2-1; D is uncertain. V lost 2 bases to trimming and J lost 0 bases, with 10 bases between them. Germline V CDR1 and CDR2: KGHDR, SFDVKD. This CDR3 contains 16 residues. In DNA form, the CDR3 reads TGTGCCACCAGTGATTGGGTAGCCGACTCCTACAATGAGCAGTTCTTC. Amino acid sequence: CATSDWVADSYNEQFF.

This clonotype was found many times. This chain links TRBV20-1 with TRBJ2-2; the D gene is possibly TRBD2 (7 bases). Germline CDR1 reads DFQATT; CDR2 reads SNEGSKA (reference sequence). V was trimmed by 5 bases and J by 4 bases, leaving 14 bases between them. The CDR3 is 14 amino acids. The chain's CDR3 is CSAPHRGGTGELFF. In DNA, the CDR3 is TGCAGTGCTCCGCATAGGGGGGGCACCGGGGAGCTGTTTTTT.